Below, 28 T cell receptor beta chains from the same sample are listed, as sequenced in a study of Ad26.COV2.S vaccination and SARS-CoV-2 variants. This sample's treatment: some 19 received Ad26.COV2.S at low or high dose, single or two shots; 5 received placebo; per-sample allocation not given. Collection of the samples took place on day 63 after the first injection of vaccine or placebo. Libraries were prepared by immunoSEQ multiplex PCR; TCRdb keeps only in-frame clonotypes and omits some of them. The profile covers 350,000 to 400,000 clones, with 80% to 90% appearing a single time and roughly 3% taken by the ten largest. Sequences were derived from peripheral blood, sampled in a trial of Ad26.COV2.S vaccine versus placebo. These receptors came from a person aged 18-60 years who received the Ad26.COV2.S COVID-19 vaccine or a placebo.

J is TRBJ2-1 and V is TRBV3-1 (or the pseudogene TRBV3-2); 7 bases are a match to TRBD2. V trimming: 0 bases; J trimming: 3 bases; junction bases outside the gene matches: 2. The CDR3 totals 15 residues. Germline V gene sequence: CDR1 LGHDT, CDR2 YNNKEL (reference sequence). The CDR3 DNA follows: TGTGCCAGCAGCCAAGAGGGCGGGGGCTACAATGAGCAGTTCTTC. This encodes CASSQEGGGYNEQFF.

The rearrangement links TRBV6-1 to TRBJ1-2; the D gene is possibly TRBD1 (5 bases). The germline CDR1 and CDR2 sequences are MNHNS and SASEGT. The CDR3 runs to 13 residues. The V and J ends lost 3 bases and 6 bases respectively, with 11 bases between them. The CDR3 loop reads CASSDRVRDGYTF. In DNA, the CDR3 is TGTGCCAGCAGTGACAGGGTGAGGGATGGCTACACCTTC.

The chain employs TRBV29-1 and TRBJ1-2; 8 nucleotides line up with TRBD1. The CDR3 spans 15 residues. CDR1 is SQVTM, CDR2 ANQGSEA, per germline. V lost 6 bases, J lost 0 bases, and 9 bases stayed unmatched. CDR3 bases: TGCAGCGTCTCCGGACAGGGAATTTCTAACTATGGCTACACCTTC. It yields the protein CSVSGQGISNYGYTF.

The chain has TRBV6-5 and TRBJ1-6; a weak D match, TRBD1 (5 bases). CDR1 MNHEY and CDR2 SVGAGI come from the germline V gene. The CDR3 length is 14 residues. V lost 6 bases to trimming and J lost 10 bases, with 16 bases between them. CDR3 coding DNA: TGTGCCAGCAGCGACCGCACAGGTTCATCACCCCTCCACTTT. It is translated as CASSDRTGSSPLHF.

The chain has TRBV7-2 and TRBJ1-4, with D unclear. The CDR3 has 13 amino acids. V dropped 2 bases and J dropped 12 bases, with 13 bases sitting between them. Germline lookup yields CDR1 SGHTA and CDR2 FQGNSA. CDR3 DNA sequence: TGTGCCAGCAGCTTAAGTGTACGGGATCAACTGTTTTTT. Protein product: CASSLSVRDQLFF.

The chain has TRBV11-1 and TRBJ2-2, with 7 bases lining up with TRBD1. The length of the CDR3 is 16 residues. CDR1 SGHAT and CDR2 FQDESV come from the germline V gene (reference sequence). Losses at the gene ends were 5 bases for V and 4 bases for J; bases not matched to a gene: 10. The CDR3 DNA sequence: TGTGCCAGCAGCCGAACGAGGGGGCGTCCCACCGGGGAGCTGTTTTTT. Protein: CASSRTRGRPTGELFF.

This chain links TRBV6-1 with TRBJ2-3, with 8 bases aligning to TRBD2. Trimming removed 0 bases from V and 11 bases from J; junction bases left unmatched: 10. The CDR3 loop spans 15 amino acids. Looked up from germline, CDR1 is MNHNS and CDR2 is SASEGT. This CDR3 is CASSEAQGLAKEQYF. DNA for the CDR3: TGTGCCAGCAGTGAAGCGCAAGGACTAGCCAAGGAGCAGTATTTT.

The chain recombines TRBV7-2 with TRBJ2-1, with D possibly called TRBD1 or TRBD2 (5 bases each). Germline V gene lookup returns CDR1 SGHTA and CDR2 FQGNSA. The CDR3 consists of 15 residues. The V end lost 5 bases, the J end lost 9 bases, and 20 bases lay between the germline ends. CDR3 region: CASSASGRASGEQFF. The CDR3 DNA reads TGTGCCAGCAGCGCCTCGGGACGAGCCTCCGGTGAGCAGTTCTTC.

The chain joins TRBV15 to TRBJ1-1; TRBD1 is a possible D gene (5 bases). There are 14 residues in the CDR3. V lost 2 bases, J lost 1 base, and 8 bases lay in between. Germline assignment: CDR1 LNHNV and CDR2 YYDKDF (reference sequence). The CDR3 DNA reads as TGTGCCACCAGCAGAATTGGGGCGAACACTGAAGCTTTCTTT. This sequence encodes CATSRIGANTEAFF.

The V gene is TRBV19, the J gene TRBJ1-6; TRBD1 might be the D (5 bases). This CDR3 region has 13 residues. Germline loops: CDR1 LNHDA, CDR2 SQIVND (reference sequence). Trimming cost V 5 bases and J 7 bases, with 9 bases left between them. CDR3 bases: TGTGCCAGTAGTCAGGGTATGAATTCACCCCTCCACTTT. Translating it yields CASSQGMNSPLHF.

This chain joins TRBV4-1 and TRBJ1-1; 10 positions agree with TRBD1. Germline-derived CDR1 and CDR2 are MGHRA and YSYEKL. The CDR3 contains 15 residues. V dropped 3 bases and J dropped 7; count of bases not matched to a gene: 8. The CDR3 nucleotides read TGCGCCAGCAGCCACCCGGGACAGGGGCGAGGTGAAGCTTTCTTT. Its protein is CASSHPGQGRGEAFF.

CDR3 protein: CASSQYGGVGETQYF. CDR3 DNA: TGTGCCAGTAGCCAATATGGGGGGGTCGGAGAGACCCAGTACTTC. The chain has TRBV19 and TRBJ2-5, with TRBD2 matching 7 bases. The CDR3 length is 15 residues. CDR1 LNHDA and CDR2 SQIVND come from the germline V gene (reference sequence). V lost 6 bases and J lost 4; bases outside the gene matches: 11.

The V gene is TRBV6-4, the J gene TRBJ1-2; a weak D match, TRBD1 (5 bases). The V gene lost 2 bases and the J gene lost 0 bases, with 28 bases spanning the gap. The CDR3 loop spans 21 amino acids. Germline lookup yields CDR1 MRHNA and CDR2 SNTAGT. The CDR3 is CASSDRWRGGRRPPPNYGYTF. The CDR3 nucleotides read TGTGCCAGCAGTGACAGGTGGCGTGGGGGACGTAGACCACCTCCTAACTATGGCTACACCTTC.

The chain has TRBV4-1 and TRBJ1-3; 8 positions match TRBD1. V trimming: 2 bases; J trimming: 2 bases; junction bases outside the gene matches: 5. Germline CDR1 is MGHRA and CDR2 is YSYEKL. The CDR3 covers 16 residues. CDR3 sequence: CASSQRETGAGNTIYF. The CDR3 bases are TGCGCCAGCAGCCAACGGGAGACAGGGGCTGGAAACACCATATATTTT.

The CDR3 nucleotides read TGTGCCAGCAGTTTTGCAGCGGGGGCCGGGGGCACCGGGGAGCTGTTTTTT. Translating it yields CASSFAAGAGGTGELFF. V gene TRBV27 combines with J gene TRBJ2-2, with 8 bases fitting TRBD2. The CDR3 is 17 amino acids. Trimming at V came to 3 bases and at J to 4 bases, leaving 10 bases not matched to a gene. Germline V gene data show CDR1 as MNHEY and CDR2 as SMNVEV (reference sequence).

This rearrangement joins TRBV6-5 to TRBJ2-5; 10 bases agree with TRBD2. The CDR3 sequence is 13 residues long. The V gene's germline CDR1 is MNHEY and CDR2 SVGAGI. V was clipped by 5 bases and J by 7 bases; unmatched bases: 4. Written as DNA, the CDR3 is TGTGCCAGCAGTACTAGCGGGGAGGTGACCCAGTACTTC. Translating gives CASSTSGEVTQYF.

This clone was observed a single time. The CDR3 nucleotides read TGTGCCAGCAGTCCAGACCGGGGGACTGAAGCTTTCTTT. It yields the protein CASSPDRGTEAFF. The J gene is TRBJ1-1, the V gene TRBV6-5; a weak D match, TRBD1 (5 bases). The germline gives CDR1 MNHEY, CDR2 SVGAGI. This CDR3 comprises 13 residues. Trimming took 5 bases from V and 5 from J, leaving 12 bases between them.

The chain employs TRBV14 and TRBJ2-7; tentatively, D is TRBD1 (7 bases). The length of the CDR3 is 17 residues. Germline CDR1 and CDR2: SGHDN and FVKESK. V dropped 7 bases and J dropped 3 bases, with 25 bases sitting between them. DNA of the CDR3: TGTGCCAGCACCTCACCACGGGGGACGAACAGGGGCTACGAGCAGTACTTC. It specifies CASTSPRGTNRGYEQYF. Full variable domain (remainder filled in from reference TRBV14 and TRBJ2-7): EAGVTQFPSHSVIEKGQTVTLRCDPISGHDNLYWYRRVMGKEIKFLLHFVKESKQDESGMPNNRFLAERTGGTYSTLKVQPAELEDSGVYFCASTSPRGTNRGYEQYFGPGTRLTVT.

This clone was seen a single time. V and J are TRBV5-1 and TRBJ1-1; the D is unclear. Germline values: CDR1 SGHRS, CDR2 YFSETQ. V was trimmed by 4 bases and J by 6 bases, leaving 19 bases between them. This CDR3 is 15 amino acids long. In nucleotides, the CDR3 is TGCGCCAGCAGCCCCCCAACTGGCGCGGGCGCTGAAGCTTTCTTT. Translation: CASSPPTGAGAEAFF. The full variable domain, its missing parts supplied by reference TRBV5-1 and TRBJ1-1, is KAGVTQTPRYLIKTRGQQVTLSCSPISGHRSVSWYQQTPGQGLQFLFEYFSETQRNKGNFPGRFSGRQFSNSRSEMNVSTLELGDSALYLCASSPPTGAGAEAFFGQGTRLTVV.

This chain uses TRBV2 with TRBJ2-1; D uncertain. The CDR3 loop spans 12 amino acids. Trimming left V 5 bases short and J 4 bases short, with 6 bases between. The germline gives CDR1 SNHLY, CDR2 FYNNEI. The CDR3 reads CASSNQYNEQFF. For the CDR3, the DNA is TGTGCCAGCAGTAACCAGTACAATGAGCAGTTCTTC.

The V gene is TRBV7-8, the J gene TRBJ2-1, with D hard to call. Germline CDR1 is SGHVS and CDR2 is FQNEAQ. Between the trimmed V and J ends, which lost 1 base and 10 bases, there was a span of 20 bases. The CDR3 loop spans 16 amino acids. DNA of the CDR3: TGTGCCAGCAGCTTAGGTCTCTTACGCCCCCAAAGGGAGCAGTTCTTC. Translation gives CASSLGLLRPQREQFF.

V gene TRBV19 combines with J gene TRBJ2-2; possibly TRBD2 for D (7 bases). Germline lookup yields CDR1 LNHDA and CDR2 SQIVND (reference sequence). V was pared by 7 bases and J by 7 bases, with 19 bases between. There are 15 residues in the CDR3. CDR3 in amino acids: CASTPMGGLYGELFF. The CDR3, as DNA: TGTGCCAGTACCCCCATGGGGGGGCTATACGGGGAGCTGTTTTTT.

The chain couples TRBV5-6 to TRBJ1-2; the match to TRBD1 covers 10 bases. CDR1 and CDR2 from the germline V gene are SGHDT and YYEEEE. The CDR3 length is 14 residues. Trimming cost V 3 bases and J 7 bases; bases outside gene matches: 6. The CDR3 loop is CASSSGQGSLGYTF. The CDR3 DNA is TGTGCCAGCAGCTCGGGACAGGGGTCTCTTGGCTACACCTTC.

The chain joins TRBV6-6 to TRBJ2-5, with TRBD2 as a possible D gene (7 bases). Trimming pared 6 bases from V and 1 base from J, leaving 15 bases between. Per germline, CDR1 MNHNY and CDR2 SVGAGI (reference sequence). The CDR3 length is 15 residues. The CDR3 spells CASRALGGGQETQYF. In DNA form, the CDR3 reads TGTGCCAGCAGGGCCCTAGGGGGGGGCCAAGAGACCCAGTACTTC.

This sequence joins TRBV2 and TRBJ2-7; 11 bases match TRBD1. Germline V lookup: CDR1 SNHLY, CDR2 FYNNEI. The J segment lost 2 bases and the V segment lost 6 bases, leaving 12 bases of the junction unmatched. The CDR3 spans 17 residues. The CDR3 DNA reads as TGTGCCAGCAGGGAGCAGCCGGGACAGGGGGTTCCCTACGAGCAGTACTTC. Amino acid sequence: CASREQPGQGVPYEQYF.

V is TRBV30 and J is TRBJ1-4; tentatively, D is TRBD1 (6 bases). The CDR3 extends over 13 amino acids. Trimming took 6 bases from V and 5 from J, leaving 13 bases between them. CDR1 and CDR2 from the germline V gene are GTSNPN and SVGIG (reference sequence). CDR3 sequence reads: CACSTGRNEKLFF. In DNA form, the CDR3 reads TGTGCCTGTTCCACAGGGAGAAATGAAAAACTGTTTTTT.

The chain couples TRBV3-1 (or the pseudogene TRBV3-2) to TRBJ1-3, with D perhaps matching TRBD1 (5 bases). The V gene lost 2 bases and the J gene lost 0 bases, with 14 bases spanning the gap. This CDR3 is 17 amino acids long. CDR1 is LGHDT, CDR2 YNNKEL, per germline (reference sequence). The CDR3 DNA reads TGTGCCAGCAGCCAATCGGTTGAGGGGCACTCTGGAAACACCATATATTTT. It specifies CASSQSVEGHSGNTIYF.

CDR3 in amino acids: CASSDSRNTDTQYF. In nucleotides, the CDR3 is TGTGCCAGCAGTGACTCGCGGAACACAGATACGCAGTATTTT. The rearrangement uses TRBV6-4 and TRBJ2-3; D unclear. The CDR3 consists of 14 residues. Germline assignment: CDR1 MRHNA and CDR2 SNTAGT. Trimming took 0 bases from V and 2 from J, leaving 6 bases between them.